The next 15 T cell receptor beta chains were all read from a single sample in a study of T cell clonality in common variable immunodeficiency. For these TCRs, the target antigens are not known. Study results and limitations: Fewer deletions and N-nucleotide insertions were reportedly seen in common variable immunodeficiency TCR beta sequences.

Only in-frame clones appear in the TCRdb table, and some are missing; sequencing was by immunoSEQ multiplex PCR. Altogether roughly 42,000 clones were found in the sample, and no singletons occur. What was sequenced was peripheral blood mononuclear cells. These receptors were collected from a human donor with common variable immunodeficiency.

In its sample, this clone was seen many times. The read finishes 3 residues shy of the CDR3 end, and the germline J gene is used to complete it. This chain joins TRBV6-2 or TRBV6-3 and TRBJ1-1; 11 bases line up with TRBD1. Germline assignment: CDR1 MNHEY and CDR2 SVGEGT. The CDR3 runs 13 residues. Incomplete CDR3 DNA: TGTGCCAGCAGTTACGGACAGGGGGCTTTG. Protein: CASSYGQGAL. The full-length CDR3 reads as CASSYGQGALAFF.

A word on this clone: The observed sequence ends 3 residues before the CDR3 terminus, with the missing tail filled in from the germline J gene. The chain links TRBV2 to TRBJ2-3; 10 bases line up with TRBD2. The trim removed 6 bases at V and 5 bases at J, leaving 11 bases unmatched. The CDR3 runs to 16 residues. Per the germline V gene, CDR1 is SNHLY and CDR2 is FYNNEI. The CDR3 spells CASRRGLLAGLDTQYF. The part of the CDR3 DNA that was read is TGTGCCAGCAGAAGGGGCTTACTAGCGGGGTTAGATACG.

About this clone itself: The CDR3 end falls 3 residues outside the read, so it is completed with the germline J gene. The chain employs TRBV19 and TRBJ1-5; D might be TRBD1 (6 bases). Looked up from germline, CDR1 is LNHDA and CDR2 is SQIVND (reference sequence). The CDR3 is 15 amino acids. The V and J ends lost 2 bases and 5 bases respectively, with 13 bases between them. The CDR3 protein is CASSIWRGQDQPQHF. The sequenced CDR3 bases are TGTGCCAGTAGTATATGGCGGGGGCAGGATCAGCCC.

This clone was counted at least ten times. CDR3 bases read: TGCAGTGCTAGAGTTGGGACTAGCGGTTACAATGAG. This codes for CSARVGTSGYNE. Given in full, the CDR3 is CSARVGTSGYNEQFF. The chain carries TRBV20-1 and TRBJ2-1, with 11 bases identical to TRBD2. The read ends 3 residues shy of where the CDR3 ends; the end is completed using the germline J gene. Germline CDR1 reads DFQATT; CDR2 reads SNEGSKA (reference sequence). Unmatched junction bases numbered 3, after V lost 1 base and J lost 4 bases. The CDR3 covers 15 residues.

The covered CDR3 bases are TGTGCCAGCAGCACCGGGACAGGGGGCATGGAGACC. Its translation: CASSTGTGGMET. The CDR3 reads in full as CASSTGTGGMETQYF. This chain joins TRBV7-9 and TRBJ2-5; 12 bases map to TRBD1. The CDR3 goes on 3 residues after the read ends, and that part is filled in from the germline J gene. V shed 5 bases, J shed 5 bases, and the junction held 6 bases outside the gene matches. Germline lookup yields CDR1 SEHNR and CDR2 FQNEAQ (reference sequence). The length of the CDR3 is 15 residues.

This clone was observed at least ten times. The read finishes 3 residues shy of the CDR3 end, and the germline J gene is used to complete it. The chain employs TRBV7-9 and TRBJ2-3; D is unclear. CDR3 length: 11 amino acids. Trimming cost V 11 bases and J 4 bases, with 10 bases left between them. Per the germline V gene, CDR1 is SEHNR and CDR2 is FQNEAQ (reference sequence). The DNA read from the CDR3 is TGTGCCGGGCAGACGTCAGATACG. Its protein is CAGQTSDT. The CDR3 in its entirety is CAGQTSDTQYF.

In regard to this clone: The read gets to within 3 residues of the CDR3 end, and the germline J gene fills in the rest. The chain links TRBV5-1 to TRBJ2-7; no reliable D call. CDR3 size: 14 residues. Germline V gene lookup returns CDR1 SGHRS and CDR2 YFSETQ. Trimming pared 0 bases from V and 0 bases from J, leaving 7 bases between. The CDR3 bases that were read are TGCGCCAGCAGCTTGGACTTAAACTCCTACGAG. This sequence encodes CASSLDLNSYE. Given in full, the CDR3 is CASSLDLNSYEQYF.

A word on this clone: With the read ending 3 residues before the CDR3 end, the germline J gene is used to fill in that end. J is TRBJ2-3 and V is TRBV29-1; D may be TRBD2 (5 bases). Trimming took off 8 bases at V and 0 bases at J, with 15 bases between the two ends. The germline V gene encodes CDR1 SQVTM and CDR2 ANQGSEA. This CDR3 has 14 amino acids. Partial CDR3 DNA: TGCAGCTCCCACGGGGTACTCAGCACAGATACG. It codes for CSSHGVLSTDT. The complete CDR3 sequence is CSSHGVLSTDTQYF.

A note on this clone: The sequence runs out 3 residues before the end of the CDR3; the remainder is reconstructed from the germline J gene. V usage is TRBV19 and J usage is TRBJ1-2, with a weak D call TRBD1 (6 bases). The ends were cut back, 7 bases at V and 7 bases at J, with 13 bases in the middle. CDR1 is LNHDA and CDR2 is SQIVND in the germline V gene (reference sequence). The CDR3 has 12 amino acids. CDR3 sequence reads: CASMDRYSGYTF. CDR3 DNA (partial): TGTGCCAGTATGGACAGATATTCTGGC.

This clone has just a few counts. The read halts 3 residues ahead of the CDR3 end, with the missing end drawn from the germline J gene. The chain has TRBV6-1 and TRBJ1-5; D unclear. Trimming removed 2 bases at V and 0 bases at J, with 11 bases between. Germline lookup yields CDR1 MNHNS and CDR2 SASEGT. CDR3 size: 16 residues. The covered CDR3 bases are TGTGCCAGCAGTGAACGGAAGGGCCCTAGCAATCAGCCC. This translates into CASSERKGPSNQP. The whole CDR3 protein reads CASSERKGPSNQPQHF.

This clone occurred many times. The read terminates 3 residues before the CDR3 end, so the remaining end is supplied by the germline J gene. The chain has TRBV29-1 and TRBJ1-2; 8 nucleotides align to TRBD1. Germline CDR1 SQVTM, CDR2 ANQGSEA. The CDR3 totals 12 residues. CDR3 amino acids: CSVKTGVYGYTF. The CDR3 DNA, read in part, is TGCAGCGTTAAGACAGGGGTGTACGGC.

Concerning this clone itself: Read sequence stops 3 residues before the CDR3 end, and the germline J gene provides the missing end. The chain carries TRBV5-1 and TRBJ2-7, with unresolved D. This CDR3 spans 14 amino acids. Trimming pared 2 bases from V and 0 bases from J, leaving 9 bases between. The germline V gene encodes CDR1 SGHRS and CDR2 YFSETQ. CDR3 DNA, as far as it was read: TGCGCCAGCAGCTTCTCTTGGGCCTCCTACGAG. It translates to CASSFSWASYE. The CDR3 in full is CASSFSWASYEQYF.

A note on this clone: The read finishes 3 residues shy of the CDR3 end, and the germline J gene is used to complete it. The chain combines TRBV19 with TRBJ1-6, with TRBD1 as a possible D gene (5 bases). The CDR3 runs to 15 residues. In germline, CDR1 is LNHDA, CDR2 SQIVND (reference sequence). The sequenced CDR3 bases are TGTGCCAGTAGTATAGAACATCAGGGAGGATCAACC. Residues: CASSIEHQGGST. The full CDR3 protein is CASSIEHQGGSTLHF. Full variable domain (outside the CDR3, taken from reference TRBV19 and TRBJ1-6): DGGITQSPKYLFRKEGQNVTLSCEQNLNHDAMYWYRQDPGQGLRLIYYSQIVNDFQKGDIAEGYSVSREKKESFPLTVTSAQKNPTAFYLCASSIEHQGGSTLHFGNGTRLTVT.

This clone was counted many times. The read terminates 3 residues before the CDR3 end, so the remaining end is supplied by the germline J gene. The chain recombines TRBV20-1 with TRBJ2-3, with TRBD2 matching 9 bases. The CDR3 loop spans 16 amino acids. V dropped 4 bases and J dropped 4; count of bases not matched to a gene: 12. CDR1 is DFQATT, CDR2 SNEGSKA, per germline (reference sequence). This CDR3 reads CSATSPGGGAADTQYF. The covered CDR3 bases are TGCAGTGCTACATCTCCTGGCGGGGGGGCTGCAGATACG.

This clone occurred many times. The read falls 3 residues short of the CDR3 end, and the missing part is taken from the germline J gene. The chain carries TRBV11-3 and TRBJ2-2; D possibly corresponds to TRBD1 (6 bases). Germline V lookup: CDR1 SGHNT, CDR2 YENEEA. The CDR3 is made up of 14 amino acids. Deletions cut 5 bases from V and 1 base from J, with 8 bases between. The CDR3 spells CASSQGQNTGELFF. CDR3 bases read: TGTGCCAGCAGCCAGGGACAGAACACCGGGGAG.